Many counts were recorded for the clone carrying this T cell receptor (beta chain). Its antigen is still unknown. The data originate from a study of neurological immune-mediated disorders. General study results and limits: No expanded-clone CDR3 amino acid sequence recurred across subjects, suggesting private TCR-beta repertoires.

V lost 4 bases and J 1 base, leaving 9 bases between the germline ends. Per the germline V gene, CDR1 is SGHRS and CDR2 is YFSETQ. This CDR3 is built from 14 residues. A single run covered 15-18 subjects with over 200 million TCR-beta sequences. Each CDR3 protein is one row after TCRdb ran MiXCR on the 5' RACE reads. Of more than 35,000 distinct CDR3 sequences listed, approximately 3% were seen once; the top ten hold about 16%. This clonotype originated in a woman aged 50 to 65 with multiple sclerosis. Input material: PBMCs. The chain recombines TRBV5-1 with TRBJ2-1; TRBD2 is a possible D gene (5 bases). The CDR3 reads CASSPTTSYNEQFF. Here the CDR3 DNA reads TGCGCCAGCAGCCCGACTACATCCTACAATGAGCAGTTCTTC.